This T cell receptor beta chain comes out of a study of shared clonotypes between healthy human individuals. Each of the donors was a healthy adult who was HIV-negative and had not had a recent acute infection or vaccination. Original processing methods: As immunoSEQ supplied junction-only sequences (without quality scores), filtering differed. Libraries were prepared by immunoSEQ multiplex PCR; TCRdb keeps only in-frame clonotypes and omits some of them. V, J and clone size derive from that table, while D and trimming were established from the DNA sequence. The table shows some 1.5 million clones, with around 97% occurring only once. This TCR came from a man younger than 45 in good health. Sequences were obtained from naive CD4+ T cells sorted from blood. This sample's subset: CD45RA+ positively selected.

The CDR3 nucleotides read TGTGCCAGCAGGGAGGGGCACGACTACGAGCAGTACTTC. Its translation: CASREGHDYEQYF. V is TRBV6-1 and J is TRBJ2-7; TRBD2 is a possible D gene (6 bases). The ends were cut back, 6 bases at V and 3 bases at J, with 12 bases in the middle. Germline V lookup: CDR1 MNHNS, CDR2 SASEGT. The CDR3 spans 13 residues.